Listed here are 6 T cell receptor beta chains from one sample, sequenced in a study of T cell responses to AZD1222 COVID-19 vaccine. TCRdb's table, derived via immunoSEQ multiplex PCR, lists solely in-frame clones and lacks some. The profile shows roughly 170,000 clones, 87% of them singletons. The source material was peripheral blood, sampled on day 0 of AZD1222 vaccination. These receptors were taken from an adult in good health.

The CDR3 spells CASSYLSEQFF. The CDR3 bases are TGTGCCAGCAGTTACCTCAGTGAGCAGTTCTTC. V usage is TRBV6-5 and J usage is TRBJ2-1; D is undetermined. Germline assignment: CDR1 MNHEY and CDR2 SVGAGI. CDR3 length: 11 residues. Deletions cut 2 bases from V and 9 bases from J, with 5 bases between.

V is TRBV2 and J is TRBJ1-6; D is uncertain. Germline values: CDR1 SNHLY, CDR2 FYNNEI. V lost 5 bases, J lost 5 bases, and 16 bases lay in between. CDR3 length equals 16 residues. The CDR3 sequence: CASSSLPGPNNSPLHF. The CDR3 DNA reads as TGTGCCAGCAGTTCACTCCCCGGGCCAAATAATTCACCCCTCCACTTT. The complete variable domain, with remaining parts taken from reference TRBV2 and TRBJ1-6, reads EPEVTQTPSHQVTQMGQEVILRCVPISNHLYFYWYRQILGQKVEFLVSFYNNEISEKSEIFDDQFSVERPDGSNFTLKIRSTKLEDSAMYFCASSSLPGPNNSPLHFGNGTRLTVT.

The V and J genes are TRBV5-5 and TRBJ2-1; D not certain. V was pared by 1 base and J by 8 bases, with 7 bases between. This CDR3 has 12 residues. Germline V CDR1 and CDR2: SGHKS, YYEKEE (reference sequence). CDR3 coding DNA: TGTGCCAGCAGCTTGTGGGATGATGAGCAGTTCTTC. Translating gives CASSLWDDEQFF.

The chain links TRBV6-5 to TRBJ2-3; 7 nucleotides match TRBD1. The CDR3 runs 14 residues. Germline V CDR1 and CDR2: MNHEY, SVGAGI. V gave up 8 bases and J gave up 4 bases; unmatched junction bases: 9. The CDR3 region is CASSGTEGADTQYF. Here the CDR3 DNA reads TGTGCCAGCTCGGGGACAGAGGGAGCAGATACGCAGTATTTT.

The J gene is TRBJ1-5, the V gene TRBV7-9; 8 bases match TRBD1. The germline V gene has CDR1 SEHNR and CDR2 FQNEAQ (reference sequence). With 5 bases clipped from V and 13 bases from J, the junction kept 7 bases outside the gene matches. This CDR3 spans 12 amino acids. DNA of the CDR3: TGTGCCAGCAGCCGCGGACAGGGAGGACAGCATTTT. This gives the protein CASSRGQGGQHF.

The rearrangement joins TRBV28 to TRBJ2-2, with D uncertain. The CDR3 has 18 amino acids. Between the trimmed V and J ends, which lost 9 bases and 2 bases, there was a span of 25 bases. CDR1 is MDHEN, CDR2 SYDVKM, per germline. For the CDR3, the DNA is TGTGCCAGGACGATTCGCCGGTGGCCGAACGGCAACACCGGGGAGCTGTTTTTT. Amino acid sequence: CARTIRRWPNGNTGELFF.